Below, 7 T cell receptor beta chains from the same sample are listed, as sequenced in a study of molecular identifiers for immune sequencing clone quantification (dated by TCRdb to between 2018 and 2020). Library preparation was by PCR. Instrument on record: NextSeq 500. TCRdb cleaned the public reads at Q25 with fastp, built clones with MiXCR and kept in-frame beta chains. Each CDR3 protein appears once, grouped with its most common genes and DNA. The sample table shows roughly 630,000 distinct CDR3 sequences, and about 25% are seen once. The leading ten clones occupy 0.7% to 0.95% of the sample. Sequencing used naive CD8+ T cells from blood, with Jurkat cell RNA spiked in. This sample's cell subset or site label indicates: FACS-sorted CD8+CD4-CCR7+CD45RA+ naive T cells. These receptors were taken from a human donor in good health. Some libraries in this study had Jurkat cell RNA spiked in.

At least ten counts were recorded for this clonotype. Here the CDR3 reads CASSLSGQGFYEQYF. CDR3 nucleotide sequence: TGTGCCAGCAGCTTGAGTGGACAGGGGTTCTACGAGCAGTACTTC. V gene TRBV5-8 combines with J gene TRBJ2-7; 9 bases map to TRBD1. The trim removed 1 base at V and 3 bases at J, leaving 5 bases unmatched. The CDR3 totals 15 residues. Germline loops: CDR1 SGHTS, CDR2 YDEGEE.

CDR3 amino acids: CASSRDWDSSSYEQYF. In DNA, the CDR3 is TGTGCCAGCAGCCGAGATTGGGACAGCAGCTCCTACGAGCAGTACTTC. V and J are TRBV14 and TRBJ2-7; 7 bases line up with TRBD1. Germline V gene data show CDR1 as SGHDN and CDR2 as FVKESK. J lost 0 bases, V lost 4 bases, and 9 bases had no gene match. This CDR3 contains 16 residues.

Comments on this clonotype: Given a much more abundant clone one base away, this may be a read error. The chain couples TRBV6-5 to TRBJ2-7; no reliable D call. The CDR3 contains 14 residues. V lost 5 bases and J lost 6, with 17 bases in between. The V gene's germline CDR1 is MNHEY and CDR2 SVGAGI. CDR3 loop: CASSGSRNLSEQYF. The DNA of the CDR3 is TGTGCCAGCAGTGGGTCCAGGAACTTGAGCGAGCAGTACTTC.

To note about this clonotype: At one of its ends the junction is not consistent with the germline gene, which may arise from a read error. The rearrangement links TRBV5-6 to TRBJ2-5, with 7 bases that match TRBD2. The CDR3 is 15 amino acids. CDR1 and CDR2 from the germline V gene are SGHDT and YYEEEE. In DNA, the CDR3 is TGTGTCAGCAGCACCGAGTGGACTAGTGAAGAGACCCAGTACTTC. Its protein product is CVSSTEWTSEETQYF.

This clonotype was picked up one time. The rearrangement joins TRBV6-6 to TRBJ1-4; no clear D. CDR3 size: 18 residues. The V end lost 0 bases, the J end lost 10 bases, and 24 bases lay between the germline ends. CDR1 is MNHNY and CDR2 is SVGAGI in the germline V gene (reference sequence). Here the CDR3 reads CASSYSLRAVGEGGKLFF. DNA of the CDR3: TGTGCCAGCAGTTACTCTCTTCGGGCAGTTGGAGAGGGAGGAAAACTGTTTTTT.

About this clonotype: This clone may be a read error of a much larger clone one base away. The chain employs TRBV29-1 and TRBJ1-1, with D perhaps matching TRBD1 (5 bases). CDR1 SQVTM and CDR2 ANQGSEA come from the germline V gene. The CDR3 runs to 15 residues. The V end was cut by 4 bases, the J end by 6 bases, with 21 bases between. The DNA for the CDR3 is TGCAGCGTTGCCGGACATGGATACGGAGGCTCTGAAGCTTTCTTT. It codes for CSVAGHGYGGSEAFF.

This clonotype was seen only a few times. The rearrangement joins TRBV5-1 to TRBJ1-4; tentative D call: TRBD1 (5 bases). V was shortened by 1 base and J by 5 bases, with 12 bases between the two germline ends. The germline gives CDR1 SGHRS, CDR2 YFSETQ. The CDR3 covers 15 residues. CDR3 DNA: TGCGCCAGCAGCTTGTCAAGGGGCGAAAATGAAAAACTGTTTTTT. The encoded protein is CASSLSRGENEKLFF.